Below, 6 T cell receptor beta chains from the same sample are listed, as sequenced in a study of naive and memory T cell subsets. An equimolar mix of two oligonucleotides served as the beta constant-region primer for TRBC1 and TRBC2. TCRdb re-called the UMI-ligation and nested PCR reads with MiXCR, one entry per CDR3 protein. The sample yields around 40,000 distinct CDR3 sequences, roughly 15% seen once. What was sequenced was effector memory CD4+ T cells from blood. Noted subset: effector memory, CD45RA- CD27-. Receptors were obtained from a human donor in good health.

This clonotype was picked up many times. The J gene is TRBJ1-2, the V gene TRBV5-4, with D unresolved. The CDR3 is 12 amino acids. Trimming took 5 bases from V and 7 from J, leaving 12 bases between them. The germline V gene encodes CDR1 SGHNT and CDR2 YYREEE (reference sequence). Written as DNA, the CDR3 is TGTGCCAGCAGAACGAGTGTAGGTGGCTACACCTTC. It is translated as CASRTSVGGYTF.

This chain links TRBV27 with TRBJ1-1; maybe TRBD1 (6 bases). Trimming stripped 6 bases from V and 1 base from J, with 18 bases between. The CDR3 runs 16 residues. CDR1 MNHEY and CDR2 SMNVEV come from the germline V gene (reference sequence). The CDR3 DNA follows: TGTGCCAGCAGATTAGTGGGGGCGGGGGCGAACACTGAAGCTTTCTTT. It encodes CASRLVGAGANTEAFF.

The V gene is TRBV19, the J gene TRBJ2-6, with D maybe TRBD1 (6 bases). The CDR3 totals 18 residues. Germline lookup yields CDR1 LNHDA and CDR2 SQIVND (reference sequence). The V and J ends lost 2 bases and 2 bases respectively, with 16 bases between them. The CDR3 DNA reads as TGTGCCAGTAGTATATCCCGTACAGGGCTAGCTGGGGCCAACGTCCTGACTTTC. Translation: CASSISRTGLAGANVLTF.

The V gene is TRBV18, the J gene TRBJ1-5, with D perhaps TRBD1 (6 bases). The length of the CDR3 is 13 residues. V was shortened by 6 bases and J by 4 bases, with 10 bases between the two germline ends. Germline lookup yields CDR1 KGHSH and CDR2 LQKENI. The CDR3 DNA sequence: TGTGCCAGCTCCTCGGGACAAAATCAGCCCCAGCATTTT. Translation: CASSSGQNQPQHF.

CDR3 in amino acids: CASSSRTSNQGPEKPQHF. The DNA of the CDR3 is TGTGCCAGCAGCTCACGCACCTCAAACCAGGGCCCTGAGAAGCCCCAGCATTTT. This chain joins TRBV7-9 and TRBJ1-5; weak D call: TRBD1 (5 bases). The germline V and J ends were trimmed by 4 bases and 8 bases, with 27 bases remaining between them. CDR1 and CDR2 from the germline V gene are SEHNR and FQNEAQ (reference sequence). The CDR3 has 18 residues.

This clonotype was seen more than once but under ten times. This clone may be a read error of a much larger clone one base away. This sequence joins TRBV5-1 and TRBJ2-1, with TRBD2 matching 7 bases. Germline values: CDR1 SGHRS, CDR2 YFSETQ. J gave up 5 bases and V 0 bases, and 5 bases lay outside the gene matches. The CDR3 loop spans 15 amino acids. The CDR3 reads CASSLARAGHNEQFF. The DNA of the CDR3 is TGCGCCAGCAGCTTGGCCCGAGCGGGGCACAATGAGCAGTTCTTC.